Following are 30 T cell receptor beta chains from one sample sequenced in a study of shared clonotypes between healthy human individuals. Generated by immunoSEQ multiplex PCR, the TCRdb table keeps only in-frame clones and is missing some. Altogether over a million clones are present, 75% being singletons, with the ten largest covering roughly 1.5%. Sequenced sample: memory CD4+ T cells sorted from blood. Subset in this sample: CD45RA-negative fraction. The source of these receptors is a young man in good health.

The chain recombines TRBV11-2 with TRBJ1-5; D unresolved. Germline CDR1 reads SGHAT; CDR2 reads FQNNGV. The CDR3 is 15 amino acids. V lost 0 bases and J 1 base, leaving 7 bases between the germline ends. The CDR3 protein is CASSLEGLSNQPQHF. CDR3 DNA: TGTGCCAGCAGCTTAGAAGGGCTCAGCAATCAGCCCCAGCATTTT.

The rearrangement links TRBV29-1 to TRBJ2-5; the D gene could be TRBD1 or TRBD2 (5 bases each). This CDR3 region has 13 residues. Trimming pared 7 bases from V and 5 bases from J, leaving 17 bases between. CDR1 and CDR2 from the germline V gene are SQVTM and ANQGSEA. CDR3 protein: CSARGSAKETQYF. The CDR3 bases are TGCAGCGCGAGGGGTAGCGCAAAGGAGACCCAGTACTTC.

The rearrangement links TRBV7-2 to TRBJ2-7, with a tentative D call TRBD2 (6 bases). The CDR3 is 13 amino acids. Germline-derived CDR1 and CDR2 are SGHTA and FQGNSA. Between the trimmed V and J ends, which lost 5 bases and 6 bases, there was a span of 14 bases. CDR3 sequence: CASSPGRRAEQYF. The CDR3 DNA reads TGTGCCAGCAGCCCCGGGAGAAGGGCCGAGCAGTACTTC. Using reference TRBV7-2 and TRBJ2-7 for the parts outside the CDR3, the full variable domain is GAGVSQSPSNKVTEKGKDVELRCDPISGHTALYWYRQSLGQGLEFLIYFQGNSAPDKSGLPSDRFSAERTGGSVSTLTIQRTQQEDSAVYLCASSPGRRAEQYFGPGTRLTVT.

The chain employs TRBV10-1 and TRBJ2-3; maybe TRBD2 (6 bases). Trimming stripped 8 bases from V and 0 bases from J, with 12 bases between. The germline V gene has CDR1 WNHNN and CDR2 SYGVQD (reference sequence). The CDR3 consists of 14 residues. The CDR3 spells CASSPGVSTDTQYF. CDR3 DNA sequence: TGCGCCAGCTCACCGGGGGTGAGCACAGATACGCAGTATTTT.

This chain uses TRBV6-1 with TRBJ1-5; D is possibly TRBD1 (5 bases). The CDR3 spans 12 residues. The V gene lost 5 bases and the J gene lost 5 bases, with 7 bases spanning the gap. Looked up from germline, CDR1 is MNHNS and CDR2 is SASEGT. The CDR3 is CASSRGDQPQHF. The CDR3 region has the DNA TGTGCCAGCAGTAGAGGGGATCAGCCCCAGCATTTT.

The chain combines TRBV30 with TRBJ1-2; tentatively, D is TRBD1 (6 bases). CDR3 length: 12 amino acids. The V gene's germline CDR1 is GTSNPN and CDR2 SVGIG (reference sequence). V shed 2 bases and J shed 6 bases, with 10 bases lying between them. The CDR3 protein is CAWSHRENGYTF. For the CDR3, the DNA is TGTGCCTGGAGTCACAGGGAAAATGGCTACACCTTC.

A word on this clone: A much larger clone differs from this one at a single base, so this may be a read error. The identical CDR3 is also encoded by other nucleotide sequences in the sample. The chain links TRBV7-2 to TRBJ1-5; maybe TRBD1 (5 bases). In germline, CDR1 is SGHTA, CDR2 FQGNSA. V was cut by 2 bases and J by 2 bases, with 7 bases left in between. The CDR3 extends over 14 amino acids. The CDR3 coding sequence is TGTGCCAGCAGCTTAAGGGGTGGCAATCAGCCCCAGCATTTT. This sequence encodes CASSLRGGNQPQHF. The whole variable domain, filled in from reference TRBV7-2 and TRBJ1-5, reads GAGVSQSPSNKVTEKGKDVELRCDPISGHTALYWYRQSLGQGLEFLIYFQGNSAPDKSGLPSDRFSAERTGGSVSTLTIQRTQQEDSAVYLCASSLRGGNQPQHFGDGTRLSIL.

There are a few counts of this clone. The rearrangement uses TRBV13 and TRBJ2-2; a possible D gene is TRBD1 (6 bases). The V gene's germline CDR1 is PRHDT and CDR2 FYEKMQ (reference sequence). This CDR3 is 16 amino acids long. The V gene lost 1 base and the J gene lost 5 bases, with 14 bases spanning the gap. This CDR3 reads CASSLEAGVATGELFF. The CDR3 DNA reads TGTGCCAGCAGCTTAGAGGCAGGGGTGGCAACCGGGGAGCTGTTTTTT.

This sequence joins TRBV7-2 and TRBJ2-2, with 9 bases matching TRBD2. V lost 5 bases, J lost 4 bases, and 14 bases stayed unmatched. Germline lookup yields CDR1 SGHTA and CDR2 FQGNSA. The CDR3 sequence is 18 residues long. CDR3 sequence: CASSLTQGSGRGTGELFF. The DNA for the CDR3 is TGTGCCAGCAGCCTTACCCAAGGTAGCGGGAGAGGCACCGGGGAGCTGTTTTTT.

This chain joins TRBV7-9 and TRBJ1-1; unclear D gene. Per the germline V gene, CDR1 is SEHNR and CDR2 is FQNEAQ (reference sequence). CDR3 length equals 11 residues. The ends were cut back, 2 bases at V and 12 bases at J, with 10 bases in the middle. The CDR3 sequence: CASSLNGYSFF. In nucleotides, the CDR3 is TGTGCCAGCAGCTTAAACGGGTATTCTTTCTTT. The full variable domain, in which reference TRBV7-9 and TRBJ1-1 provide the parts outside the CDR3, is DTGVSQNPRHKITKRGQNVTFRCDPISEHNRLYWYRQTLGQGPEFLTYFQNEAQLEKSRLLSDRFSAERPKGSFSTLEIQRTEQGDSAMYLCASSLNGYSFFGQGTRLTVV.

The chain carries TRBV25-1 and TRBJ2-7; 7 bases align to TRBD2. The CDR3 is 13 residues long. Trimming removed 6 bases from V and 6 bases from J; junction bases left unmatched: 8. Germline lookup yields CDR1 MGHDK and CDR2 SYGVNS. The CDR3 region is CASRLTSEGEQYF. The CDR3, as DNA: TGTGCCAGCAGGCTAACTAGCGAGGGCGAGCAGTACTTC.

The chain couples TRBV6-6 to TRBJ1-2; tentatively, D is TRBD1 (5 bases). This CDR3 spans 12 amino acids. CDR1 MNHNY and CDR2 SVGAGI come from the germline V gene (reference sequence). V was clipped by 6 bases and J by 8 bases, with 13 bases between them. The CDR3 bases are TGTGCCAGCAGGGGGGAATTCGGAGGCTACACCTTC. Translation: CASRGEFGGYTF.

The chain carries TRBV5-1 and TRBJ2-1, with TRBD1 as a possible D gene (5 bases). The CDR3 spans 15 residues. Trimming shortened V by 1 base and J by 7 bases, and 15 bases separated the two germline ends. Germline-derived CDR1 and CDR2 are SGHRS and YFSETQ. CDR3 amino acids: CASSLRAGSVNEQFF. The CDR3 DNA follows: TGCGCCAGCAGCTTGAGGGCAGGGTCGGTGAATGAGCAGTTCTTC.

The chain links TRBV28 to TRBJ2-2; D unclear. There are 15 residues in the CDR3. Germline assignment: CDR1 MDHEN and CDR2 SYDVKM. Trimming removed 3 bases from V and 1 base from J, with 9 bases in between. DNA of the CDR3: TGTGCCAGCAGTTTCCTCAGGCGGAACACCGGGGAGCTGTTTTTT. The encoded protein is CASSFLRRNTGELFF.

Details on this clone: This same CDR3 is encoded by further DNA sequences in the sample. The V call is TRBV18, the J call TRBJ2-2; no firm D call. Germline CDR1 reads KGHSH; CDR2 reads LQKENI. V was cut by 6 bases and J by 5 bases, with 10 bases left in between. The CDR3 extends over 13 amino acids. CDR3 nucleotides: TGTGCCAGCTCTCCCCCGGTGACCGGGGAGCTGTTTTTT. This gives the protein CASSPPVTGELFF.

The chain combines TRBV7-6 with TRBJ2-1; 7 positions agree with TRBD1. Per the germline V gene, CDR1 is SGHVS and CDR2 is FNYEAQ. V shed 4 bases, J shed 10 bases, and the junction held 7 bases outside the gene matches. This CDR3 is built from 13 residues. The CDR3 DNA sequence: TGTGCCAGCAGCTCATACAGGGGATGGGAGCAGTTCTTC. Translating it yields CASSSYRGWEQFF.

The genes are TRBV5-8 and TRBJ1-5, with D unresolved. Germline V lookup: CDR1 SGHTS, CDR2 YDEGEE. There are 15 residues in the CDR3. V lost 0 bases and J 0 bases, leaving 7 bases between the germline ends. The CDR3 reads CASSLEGISNQPQHF. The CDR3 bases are TGTGCCAGCAGCTTGGAAGGAATTAGCAATCAGCCCCAGCATTTT.

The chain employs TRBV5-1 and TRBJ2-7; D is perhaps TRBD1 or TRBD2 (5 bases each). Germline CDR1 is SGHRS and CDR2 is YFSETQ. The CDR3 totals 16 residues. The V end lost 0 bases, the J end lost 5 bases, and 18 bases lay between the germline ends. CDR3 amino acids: CASSLDVGVRGNEQYF. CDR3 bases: TGCGCCAGCAGCTTGGATGTAGGGGTCAGAGGGAACGAGCAGTACTTC.

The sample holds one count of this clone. The CDR3 loop reads CASSPRDSYNSPLHF. CDR3 in DNA: TGTGCCAGCTCACCCCGGGACAGCTATAATTCACCCCTCCACTTT. The genes are TRBV18 and TRBJ1-6, with 7 positions matching TRBD1. Trimming removed 3 bases from V and 3 bases from J; junction bases left unmatched: 2. CDR3 length equals 15 residues. In germline, CDR1 is KGHSH, CDR2 LQKENI.

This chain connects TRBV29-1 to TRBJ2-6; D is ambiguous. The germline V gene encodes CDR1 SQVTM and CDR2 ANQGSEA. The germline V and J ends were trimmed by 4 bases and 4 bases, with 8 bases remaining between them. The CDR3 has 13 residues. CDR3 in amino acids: CSVGSAGANVLTF. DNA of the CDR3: TGCAGCGTTGGATCAGCCGGGGCCAACGTCCTGACTTTC.

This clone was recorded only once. CDR3 sequence reads: CAWTGGPHEQYF. For the CDR3, the DNA is TGTGCCTGGACAGGAGGGCCCCACGAGCAGTACTTC. The chain is built from TRBV30 and TRBJ2-7, with D perhaps matching TRBD2 (6 bases). Germline V CDR1 and CDR2: GTSNPN, SVGIG (reference sequence). There are 12 residues in the CDR3. Trimming removed 4 bases at V and 5 bases at J, with 12 bases between.

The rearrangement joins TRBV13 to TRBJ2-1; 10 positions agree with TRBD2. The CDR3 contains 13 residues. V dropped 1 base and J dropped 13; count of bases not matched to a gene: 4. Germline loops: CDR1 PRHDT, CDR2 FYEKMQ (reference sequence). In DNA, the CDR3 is TGTGCCAGCAGCTTAGCGGAGCGGGAGGGACAGTTCTTC. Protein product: CASSLAEREGQFF.

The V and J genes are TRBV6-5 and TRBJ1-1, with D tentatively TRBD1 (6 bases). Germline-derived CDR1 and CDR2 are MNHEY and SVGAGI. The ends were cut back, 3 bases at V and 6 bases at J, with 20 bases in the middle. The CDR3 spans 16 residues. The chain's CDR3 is CASSYMRGGRRAEAFF. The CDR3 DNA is TGTGCCAGCAGTTATATGCGCGGGGGGCGGAGGGCTGAAGCTTTCTTT.

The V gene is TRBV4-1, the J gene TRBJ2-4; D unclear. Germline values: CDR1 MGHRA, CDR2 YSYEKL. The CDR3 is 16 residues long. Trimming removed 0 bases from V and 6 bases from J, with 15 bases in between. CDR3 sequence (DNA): TGCGCCAGCAGCCAAGAAACAGCTCCAAGAGGAAACATTCAGTACTTC. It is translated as CASSQETAPRGNIQYF.

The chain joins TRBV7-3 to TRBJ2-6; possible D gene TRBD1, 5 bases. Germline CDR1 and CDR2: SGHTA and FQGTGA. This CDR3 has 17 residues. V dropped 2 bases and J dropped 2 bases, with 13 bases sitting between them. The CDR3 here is CASSLHGPGTGANVLTF. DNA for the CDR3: TGTGCCAGCAGCTTACATGGCCCAGGGACTGGGGCCAACGTCCTGACTTTC.

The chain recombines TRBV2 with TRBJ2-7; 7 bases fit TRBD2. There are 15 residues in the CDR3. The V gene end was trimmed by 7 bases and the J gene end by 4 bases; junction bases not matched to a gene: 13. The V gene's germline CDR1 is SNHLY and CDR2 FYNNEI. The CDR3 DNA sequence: TGTGCCAGCAATCGGAGAAGCGGGGTTGTGTACGAGCAGTACTTC. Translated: CASNRRSGVVYEQYF.

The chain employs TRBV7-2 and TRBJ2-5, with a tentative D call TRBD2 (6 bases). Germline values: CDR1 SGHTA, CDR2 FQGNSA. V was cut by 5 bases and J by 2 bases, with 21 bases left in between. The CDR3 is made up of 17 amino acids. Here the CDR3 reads CASSLLMVAGFQETQYF. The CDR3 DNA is TGTGCCAGCAGCCTCCTGATGGTGGCGGGGTTTCAAGAGACCCAGTACTTC.

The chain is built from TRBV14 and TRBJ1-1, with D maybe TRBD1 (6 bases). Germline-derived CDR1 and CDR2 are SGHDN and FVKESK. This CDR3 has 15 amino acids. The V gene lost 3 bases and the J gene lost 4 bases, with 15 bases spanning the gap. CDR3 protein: CASSQMTTGPTEAFF. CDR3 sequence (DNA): TGTGCCAGCAGCCAGATGACCACAGGGCCCACTGAAGCTTTCTTT.

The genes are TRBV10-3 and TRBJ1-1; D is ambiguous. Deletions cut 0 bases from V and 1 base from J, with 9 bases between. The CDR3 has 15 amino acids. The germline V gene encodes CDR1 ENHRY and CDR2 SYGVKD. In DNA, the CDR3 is TGTGCCATCAGTGAGTCGGGCGGAGGGAACACTGAAGCTTTCTTT. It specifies CAISESGGGNTEAFF.

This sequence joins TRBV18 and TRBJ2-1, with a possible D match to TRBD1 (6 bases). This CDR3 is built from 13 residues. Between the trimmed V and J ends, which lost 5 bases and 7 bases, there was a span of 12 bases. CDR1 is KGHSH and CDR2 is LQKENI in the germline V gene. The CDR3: CASSNLQGNEQFF. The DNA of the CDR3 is TGTGCCAGCTCAAATCTACAGGGAAATGAGCAGTTCTTC.